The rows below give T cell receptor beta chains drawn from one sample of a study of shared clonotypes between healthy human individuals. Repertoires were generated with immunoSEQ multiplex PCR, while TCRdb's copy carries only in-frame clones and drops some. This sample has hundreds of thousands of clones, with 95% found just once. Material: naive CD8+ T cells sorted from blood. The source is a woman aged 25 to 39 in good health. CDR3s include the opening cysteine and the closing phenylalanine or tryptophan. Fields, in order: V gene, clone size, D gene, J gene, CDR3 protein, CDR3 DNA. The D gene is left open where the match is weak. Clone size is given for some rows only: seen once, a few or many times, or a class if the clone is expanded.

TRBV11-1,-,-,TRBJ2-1,CASSLVGNEQFF,TGTGCCAGCAGCTTAGTAGGCAATGAGCAGTTCTTC
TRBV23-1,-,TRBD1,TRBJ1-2,CASSQPGTGGEGYGYTF,TGCGCCAGCAGTCAACCTGGGACAGGGGGCGAAGGCTATGGCTACACCTTC
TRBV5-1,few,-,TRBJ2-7,CASSWGQDYEQYF,TGCGCCAGCAGCTGGGGACAAGACTACGAGCAGTACTTC
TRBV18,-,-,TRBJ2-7,CASSQKDSSYEQYF,TGTGCCAGCTCACAAAAAGACAGCTCCTACGAGCAGTACTTC
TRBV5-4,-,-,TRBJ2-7,CASSLSGLGGNPLYEQYF,TGTGCCAGCAGCTTGAGCGGGCTGGGCGGCAATCCTCTATACGAGCAGTACTTC
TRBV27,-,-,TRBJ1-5,CASSPRGGQPQHF,TGTGCCAGCAGTCCAAGAGGTGGTCAGCCCCAGCATTTT
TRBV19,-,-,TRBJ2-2,CASRIARNTGELFF,TGTGCCAGTAGAATAGCACGCAACACCGGGGAGCTGTTTTTT
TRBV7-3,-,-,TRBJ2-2,CASSVGQFGGELFF,TGTGCCAGCAGCGTCGGCCAGTTCGGGGGGGAGCTGTTTTTT
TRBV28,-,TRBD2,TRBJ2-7,CASRDSGSYEQYF,TGTGCCAGCAGAGATAGCGGGAGCTACGAGCAGTACTTC
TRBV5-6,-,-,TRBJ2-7,CASSLAGTPYEQYF,TGTGCCAGCAGCTTGGCAGGTACGCCCTACGAGCAGTACTTC
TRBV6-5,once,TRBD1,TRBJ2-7,CASCAGGENYEQYF,TGTGCCAGCTGTGCAGGGGGCGAAAATTACGAGCAGTACTTC
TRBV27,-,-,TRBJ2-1,CATRLGSYNEQFF,TGTGCCACTCGACTGGGCTCCTACAATGAGCAGTTCTTC
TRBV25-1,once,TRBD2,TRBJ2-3,CASLGLIRRRVTNTQYF,TGTGCCAGCTTGGGACTAATTCGACGGCGGGTAACTAATACGCAGTATTTT
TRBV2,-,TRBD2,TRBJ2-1,CASSVLAGEDEQFF,TGTGCCAGCAGTGTGTTAGCGGGAGAGGATGAGCAGTTCTTC
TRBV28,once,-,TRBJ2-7,CASEDPVRYEQYF,TGTGCCAGCGAGGACCCCGTCCGGTACGAGCAGTACTTC